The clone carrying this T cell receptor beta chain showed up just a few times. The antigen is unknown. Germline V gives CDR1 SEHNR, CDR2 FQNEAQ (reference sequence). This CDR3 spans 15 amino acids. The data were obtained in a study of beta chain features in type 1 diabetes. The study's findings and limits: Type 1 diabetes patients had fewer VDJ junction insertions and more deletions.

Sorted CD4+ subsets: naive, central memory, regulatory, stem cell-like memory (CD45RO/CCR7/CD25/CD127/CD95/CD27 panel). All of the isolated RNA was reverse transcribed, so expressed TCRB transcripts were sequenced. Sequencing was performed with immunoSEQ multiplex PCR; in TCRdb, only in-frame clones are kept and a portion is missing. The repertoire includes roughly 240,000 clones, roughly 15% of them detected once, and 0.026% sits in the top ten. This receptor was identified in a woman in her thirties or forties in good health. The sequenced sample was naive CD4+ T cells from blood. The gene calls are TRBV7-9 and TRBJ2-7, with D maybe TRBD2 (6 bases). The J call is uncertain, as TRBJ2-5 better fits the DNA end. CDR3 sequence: CASRLHAGGQETQYF. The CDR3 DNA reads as TGTGCCAGCAGATTACACGCTGGAGGGCAAGAGACCCAGTACTTC.